This entry features one TCR beta chain sequence. No antigen is known for it. Described time point: cycle 4 day 1 (C4D1), after six to seven weeks of nivolumab. After autologous stem cell transplantation all patients relapsed, and prior brentuximab vedotin exposure differed between cohorts. This CDR3 spans 14 amino acids. V was pared by 4 bases and J by 7 bases, with 7 bases of the junction left unmatched. Germline lookup yields CDR1 SGHKS and CDR2 YYEKEE (reference sequence). The table came from immunoSEQ multiplex PCR; TCRdb's copy has only in-frame clones and leaves some out. The sample shows under 9,000 clones, roughly nine tenths of them seen only once. The data originate from a study of PD-1 blockade in classical Hodgkin lymphoma. Looking at the study overall: Nivolumab 3 mg/kg was given intravenously every 2 weeks. Findings of the study overall: The CD4+ diversity rise by C4D1 was clearest in complete responders.

The source material was peripheral blood mononuclear cells (PBMCs), sampled before the fourth cycle of nivolumab. The rearrangement joins TRBV5-5 to TRBJ1-2, with 10 positions matching TRBD1. The clonotype originates from a human donor with classical Hodgkin lymphoma. The CDR3 here is CASSPDRGFVGYTF. The CDR3 coding sequence is TGTGCCAGCAGCCCGGACAGGGGGTTTGTTGGCTACACCTTC.